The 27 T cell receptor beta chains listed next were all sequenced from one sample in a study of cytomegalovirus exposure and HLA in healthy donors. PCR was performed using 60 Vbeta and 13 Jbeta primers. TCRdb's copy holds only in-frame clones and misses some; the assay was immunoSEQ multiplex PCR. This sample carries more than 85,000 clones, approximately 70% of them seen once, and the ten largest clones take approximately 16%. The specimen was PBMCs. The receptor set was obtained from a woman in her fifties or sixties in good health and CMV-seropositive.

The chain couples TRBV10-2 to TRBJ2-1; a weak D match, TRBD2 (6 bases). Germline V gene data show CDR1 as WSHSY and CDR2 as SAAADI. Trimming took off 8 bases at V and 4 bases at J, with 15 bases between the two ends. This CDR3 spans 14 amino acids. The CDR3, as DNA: TGCGCCAGCCTCCGGGACTCCAATTACAATGAGCAGTTCTTC. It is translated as CASLRDSNYNEQFF.

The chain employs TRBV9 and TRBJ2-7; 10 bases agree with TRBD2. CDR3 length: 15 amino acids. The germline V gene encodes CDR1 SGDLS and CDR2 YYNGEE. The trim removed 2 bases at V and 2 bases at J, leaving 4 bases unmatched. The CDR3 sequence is CASSVSGLATYEQYF. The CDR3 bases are TGTGCCAGCAGCGTCTCGGGACTAGCGACCTACGAGCAGTACTTC.

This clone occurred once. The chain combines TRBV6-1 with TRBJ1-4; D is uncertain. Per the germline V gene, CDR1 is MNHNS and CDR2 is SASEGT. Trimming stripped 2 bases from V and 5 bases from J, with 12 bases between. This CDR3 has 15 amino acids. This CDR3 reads CASSEWAGENEKLFF. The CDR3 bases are TGTGCCAGCAGTGAATGGGCCGGGGAAAATGAAAAACTGTTTTTT.

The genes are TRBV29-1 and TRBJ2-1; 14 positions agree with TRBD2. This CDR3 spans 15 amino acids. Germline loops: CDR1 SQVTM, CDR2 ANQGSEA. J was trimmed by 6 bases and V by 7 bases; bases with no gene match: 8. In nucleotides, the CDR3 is TGCAGCGCACGACTAGCGGGAGGGCCAGGCAATGAGCAGTTCTTC. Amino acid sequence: CSARLAGGPGNEQFF.

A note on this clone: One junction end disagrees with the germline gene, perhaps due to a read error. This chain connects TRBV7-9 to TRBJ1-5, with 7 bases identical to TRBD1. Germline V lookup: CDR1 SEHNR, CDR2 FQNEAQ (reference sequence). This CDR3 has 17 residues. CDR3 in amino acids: CSSSFAPPGQINQPQHF. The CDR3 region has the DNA TGTTCCAGCAGCTTCGCCCCCCCGGGACAGATAAATCAGCCCCAGCATTTT.

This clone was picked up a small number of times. The CDR3 DNA follows: TGTGCCAGCAGCCCAAGACAGGCCTCCTACGAGCAGTACTTC. This gives the protein CASSPRQASYEQYF. The J gene is TRBJ2-7, the V gene TRBV5-4, with TRBD1 as a possible D gene (6 bases). In germline, CDR1 is SGHNT, CDR2 YYREEE (reference sequence). The CDR3 is made up of 14 amino acids. Trimming stripped 4 bases from V and 0 bases from J, with 11 bases between.

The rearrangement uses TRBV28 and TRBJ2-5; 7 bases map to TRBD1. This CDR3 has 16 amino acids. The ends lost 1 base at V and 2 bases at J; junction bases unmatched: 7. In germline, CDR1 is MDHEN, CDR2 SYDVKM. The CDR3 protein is CASSLSRGRGQETQYF. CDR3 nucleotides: TGTGCCAGCAGTTTATCGAGGGGGCGAGGTCAAGAGACCCAGTACTTC.

For the CDR3, the DNA is TGTGCCAGCAGTGAAAGACAGACCAGCTCTGGGGCCAACGTCCTGACTTTC. Its translation is CASSERQTSSGANVLTF. The chain recombines TRBV6-4 with TRBJ2-6; tentatively, D is TRBD1 (5 bases). With 3 bases removed from V and 0 bases from J, the gap between germline ends came to 12 bases. This CDR3 comprises 17 residues. Germline CDR1 reads MRHNA; CDR2 reads SNTAGT.

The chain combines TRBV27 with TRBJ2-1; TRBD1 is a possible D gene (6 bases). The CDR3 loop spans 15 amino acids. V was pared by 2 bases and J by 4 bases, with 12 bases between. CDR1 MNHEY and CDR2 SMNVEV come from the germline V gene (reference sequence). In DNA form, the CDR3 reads TGTGCCAGCAGTTTAACACAGGGAATATACAATGAGCAGTTCTTC. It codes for CASSLTQGIYNEQFF.

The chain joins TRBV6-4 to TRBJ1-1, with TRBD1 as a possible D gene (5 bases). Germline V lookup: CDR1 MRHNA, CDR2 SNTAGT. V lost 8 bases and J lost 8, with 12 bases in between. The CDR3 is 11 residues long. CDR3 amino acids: CASRGGGEAFF. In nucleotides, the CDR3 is TGTGCCAGCCGGGGGGGAGGGGAAGCTTTCTTT.

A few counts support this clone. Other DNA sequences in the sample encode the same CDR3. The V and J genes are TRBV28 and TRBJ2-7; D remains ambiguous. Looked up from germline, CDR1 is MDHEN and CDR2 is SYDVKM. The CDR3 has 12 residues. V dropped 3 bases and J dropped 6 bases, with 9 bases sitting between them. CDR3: CASSFRRSEQYF. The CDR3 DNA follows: TGTGCCAGCAGTTTCCGAAGGAGCGAGCAGTACTTC.

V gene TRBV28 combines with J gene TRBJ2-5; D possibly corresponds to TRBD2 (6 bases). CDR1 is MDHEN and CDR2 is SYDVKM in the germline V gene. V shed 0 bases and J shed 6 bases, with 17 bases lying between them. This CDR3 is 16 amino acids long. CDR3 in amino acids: CASSLWAGPLRQTQYF. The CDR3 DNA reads TGTGCCAGCAGTTTATGGGCGGGACCCCTTCGCCAGACCCAGTACTTC.

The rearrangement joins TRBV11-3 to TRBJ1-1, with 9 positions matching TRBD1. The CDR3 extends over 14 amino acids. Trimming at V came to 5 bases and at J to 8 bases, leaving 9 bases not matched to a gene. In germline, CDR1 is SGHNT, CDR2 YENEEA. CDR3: CASSPRTGAKEAFF. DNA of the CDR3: TGTGCCAGCAGCCCCCGGACAGGGGCAAAAGAAGCTTTCTTT.

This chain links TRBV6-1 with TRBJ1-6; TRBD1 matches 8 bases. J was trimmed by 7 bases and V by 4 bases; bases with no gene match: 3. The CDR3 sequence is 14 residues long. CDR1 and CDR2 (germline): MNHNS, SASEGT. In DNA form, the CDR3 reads TGTGCCAGCAGTGGCCGGGACAGGAATTCACCCCTCCACTTT. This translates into CASSGRDRNSPLHF.

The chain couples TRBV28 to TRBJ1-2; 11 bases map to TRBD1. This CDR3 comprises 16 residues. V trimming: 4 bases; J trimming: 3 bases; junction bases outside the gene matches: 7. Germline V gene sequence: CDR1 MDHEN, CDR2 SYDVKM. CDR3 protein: CASSSPGQGADYGYTF. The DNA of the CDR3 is TGTGCCAGCAGTTCCCCCGGACAGGGGGCTGACTATGGCTACACCTTC.

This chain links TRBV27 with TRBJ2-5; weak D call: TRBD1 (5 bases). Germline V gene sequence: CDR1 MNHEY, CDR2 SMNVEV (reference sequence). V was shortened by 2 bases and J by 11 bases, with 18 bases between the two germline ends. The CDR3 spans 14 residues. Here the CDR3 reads CASSLRQGRDEQYF. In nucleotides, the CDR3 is TGTGCCAGCAGTTTAAGGCAGGGCAGGGATGAGCAGTACTTC.

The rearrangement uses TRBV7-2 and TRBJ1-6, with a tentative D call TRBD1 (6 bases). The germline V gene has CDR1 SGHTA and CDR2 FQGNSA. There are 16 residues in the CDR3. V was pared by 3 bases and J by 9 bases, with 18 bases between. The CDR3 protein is CASSLREGGGRSPLHF. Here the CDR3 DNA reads TGTGCCAGCAGCTTGAGGGAAGGGGGGGGGCGTTCACCCCTCCACTTT.

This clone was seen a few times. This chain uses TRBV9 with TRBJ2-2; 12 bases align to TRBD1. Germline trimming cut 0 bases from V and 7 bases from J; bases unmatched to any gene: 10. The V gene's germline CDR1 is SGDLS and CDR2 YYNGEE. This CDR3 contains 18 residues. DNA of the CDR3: TGTGCCAGCAGCGTAGCTGTGATCGGGACAGGGGGCCACGGGGAGCTGTTTTTT. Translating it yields CASSVAVIGTGGHGELFF.

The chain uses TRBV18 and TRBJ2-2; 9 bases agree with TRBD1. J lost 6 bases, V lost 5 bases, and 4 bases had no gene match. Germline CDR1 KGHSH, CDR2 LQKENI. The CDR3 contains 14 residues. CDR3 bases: TGTGCCAGCTCATGGGACAGGGCCGCCGGGGAGCTGTTTTTT. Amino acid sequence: CASSWDRAAGELFF.

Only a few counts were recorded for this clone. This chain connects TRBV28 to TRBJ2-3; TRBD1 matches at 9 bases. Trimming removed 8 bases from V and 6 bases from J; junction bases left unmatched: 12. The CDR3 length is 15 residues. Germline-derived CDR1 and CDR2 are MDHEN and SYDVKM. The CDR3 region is CASGAGTGFRDTQYF. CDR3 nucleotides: TGTGCCAGCGGCGCCGGGACAGGGTTTCGGGATACGCAGTATTTT. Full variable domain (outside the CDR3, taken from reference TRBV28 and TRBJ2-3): DVKVTQSSRYLVKRTGEKVFLECVQDMDHENMFWYRQDPGLGLRLIYFSYDVKMKEKGDIPEGYSVSREKKERFSLILESASTNQTSMYLCASGAGTGFRDTQYFGPGTRLTVL.

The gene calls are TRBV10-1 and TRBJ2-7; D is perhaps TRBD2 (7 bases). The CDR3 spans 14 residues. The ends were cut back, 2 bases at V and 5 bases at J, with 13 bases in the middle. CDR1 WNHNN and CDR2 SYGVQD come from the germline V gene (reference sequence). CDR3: CASSEGGGFDEQYF. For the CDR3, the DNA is TGCGCCAGCAGTGAGGGGGGGGGCTTCGACGAGCAGTACTTC.

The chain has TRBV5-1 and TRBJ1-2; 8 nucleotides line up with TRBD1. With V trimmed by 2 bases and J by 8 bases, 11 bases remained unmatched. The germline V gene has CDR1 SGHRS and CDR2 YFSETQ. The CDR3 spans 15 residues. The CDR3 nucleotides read TGCGCCAGCAGCTTCGCCACAGGGGGGGCGCGGGGCTACACCTTC. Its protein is CASSFATGGARGYTF.

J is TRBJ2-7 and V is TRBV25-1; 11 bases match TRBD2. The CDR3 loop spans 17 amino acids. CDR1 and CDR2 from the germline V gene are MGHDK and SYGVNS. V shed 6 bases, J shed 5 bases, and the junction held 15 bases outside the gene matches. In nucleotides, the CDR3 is TGTGCCAGCAGCAGTCTGACTAGCGGGAAGGGACTTAACGAGCAGTACTTC. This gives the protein CASSSLTSGKGLNEQYF.

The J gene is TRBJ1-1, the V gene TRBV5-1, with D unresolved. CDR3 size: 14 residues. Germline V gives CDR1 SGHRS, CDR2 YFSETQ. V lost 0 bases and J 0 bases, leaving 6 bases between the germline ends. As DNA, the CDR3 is TGCGCCAGCAGCTTGGACAGCCTGAACACTGAAGCTTTCTTT. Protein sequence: CASSLDSLNTEAFF. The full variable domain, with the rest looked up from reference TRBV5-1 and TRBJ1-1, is KAGVTQTPRYLIKTRGQQVTLSCSPISGHRSVSWYQQTPGQGLQFLFEYFSETQRNKGNFPGRFSGRQFSNSRSEMNVSTLELGDSALYLCASSLDSLNTEAFFGQGTRLTVV.

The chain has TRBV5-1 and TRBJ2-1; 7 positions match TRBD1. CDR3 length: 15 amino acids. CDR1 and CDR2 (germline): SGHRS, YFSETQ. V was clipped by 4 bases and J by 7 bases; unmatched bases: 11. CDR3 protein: CASSRIRDSQNEQFF. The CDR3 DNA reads TGCGCCAGCAGCCGGATCCGGGACAGTCAAAATGAGCAGTTCTTC.

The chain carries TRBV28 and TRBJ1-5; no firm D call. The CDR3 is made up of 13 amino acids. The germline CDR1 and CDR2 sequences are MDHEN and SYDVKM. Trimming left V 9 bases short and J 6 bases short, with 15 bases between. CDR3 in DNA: TGTGCCAGTCACGTGGGGAGAAGTCAGCCCCAGCATTTT. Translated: CASHVGRSQPQHF. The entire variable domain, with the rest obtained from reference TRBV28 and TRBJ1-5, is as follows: DVKVTQSSRYLVKRTGEKVFLECVQDMDHENMFWYRQDPGLGLRLIYFSYDVKMKEKGDIPEGYSVSREKKERFSLILESASTNQTSMYLCASHVGRSQPQHFGDGTRLSIL.

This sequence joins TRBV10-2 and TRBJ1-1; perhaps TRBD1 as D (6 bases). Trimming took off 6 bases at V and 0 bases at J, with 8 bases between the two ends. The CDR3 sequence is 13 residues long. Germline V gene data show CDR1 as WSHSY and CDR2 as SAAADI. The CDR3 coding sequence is TGCGCCAGCAGAACAGGGTTGAACACTGAAGCTTTCTTT. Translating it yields CASRTGLNTEAFF.